Listed here is a single T cell receptor (beta chain). The antigen remains undetermined. This sample was taken from a study of cytomegalovirus exposure and HLA in healthy donors. Study results and limitations: Association of a missense DCLRE1C variant with TCR beta V- and J-gene trimming was reported in a later analysis. A previous analysis found most TCR beta V segments productive roughly 87% or roughly 30% of the time. Information on immune exposure was restricted to one variable (CMV serostatus).

Germline CDR1 MNHEY, CDR2 SVGAGI. V lost 0 bases, J lost 5 bases, and 13 bases lay in between. CDR3 length: 15 amino acids. The PCR was carried out with 60 Vbeta primers and 13 Jbeta primers. Assay: immunoSEQ multiplex PCR; the TCRdb copy retains only in-frame clones and omits some. The table records some 160,000 clones, 70% to 85% of them present only once. This chain links TRBV6-5 with TRBJ1-1; no definite D call. Sequenced: PBMCs. The receptor's source is a male donor in good health and CMV-seronegative. CDR3 DNA: TGTGCCAGCAGTTACTCGAGGAACCCGAGGACTGAAGCTTTCTTT. Protein: CASSYSRNPRTEAFF.